A single sample gave rise to the 13 T cell receptor beta chains below, sequenced in a study of T cell responses to AZD1222 COVID-19 vaccine. Clones were read by immunoSEQ multiplex PCR, and TCRdb kept only the in-frame ones, dropping some. Here the sample spans about 130,000 clones, about 93% being singletons. The sample consisted of peripheral blood, taken 28 days after the second AZD1222 dose. Every receptor here comes from an adult who received the AZD1222 COVID-19 vaccine.

The chain employs TRBV7-2 and TRBJ1-4, with TRBD1 matching over 7 bases. Germline-derived CDR1 and CDR2 are SGHTA and FQGNSA. The CDR3 is 16 amino acids. V trimming: 5 bases; J trimming: 10 bases; junction bases outside the gene matches: 16. CDR3 sequence (DNA): TGTGCCAGCAGCCCGACGGCGGGGACAGTCTGGGGAAAACTGTTTTTT. It specifies CASSPTAGTVWGKLFF.

The V gene is TRBV19, the J gene TRBJ1-5; D not resolved. Trimming cost V 0 bases and J 9 bases, with 12 bases left between them. There are 14 residues in the CDR3. CDR1 and CDR2 from the germline V gene are LNHDA and SQIVND (reference sequence). The CDR3 DNA reads as TGTGCCAGTAGTATAGAGGGAGGGATACGGCCCCAGCATTTT. Encoded protein: CASSIEGGIRPQHF.

This chain links TRBV30 with TRBJ1-3, with D unresolved. CDR1 is GTSNPN, CDR2 SVGIG, per germline (reference sequence). The V end was cut by 1 base, the J end by 3 bases, with 13 bases between. CDR3 length: 15 amino acids. The CDR3 reads CAWSDGRIYGNTIYF. DNA for the CDR3: TGTGCCTGGAGTGATGGCAGGATTTATGGAAACACCATATATTTT.

The genes are TRBV25-1 and TRBJ1-3, with a tentative D call TRBD1 (5 bases). V dropped 8 bases and J dropped 7 bases, with 18 bases sitting between them. The germline CDR1 and CDR2 sequences are MGHDK and SYGVNS. The CDR3 extends over 14 amino acids. CDR3 amino acids: CASEPPTRGNTIYF. The CDR3 nucleotides are TGTGCCAGCGAACCACCAACCCGGGGCAACACCATATATTTT.

Here the CDR3 reads CASSQFSSWLAAYTGELFF. In nucleotides, the CDR3 is TGTGCCAGCAGCCAATTTTCCTCTTGGCTAGCGGCGTACACCGGGGAGCTGTTTTTT. This chain uses TRBV4-2 with TRBJ2-2; 7 bases agree with TRBD2. Germline V gene lookup returns CDR1 LGHNA and CDR2 YNFKEQ. Losses at the gene ends were 2 bases for V and 3 bases for J; bases not matched to a gene: 15. The CDR3 covers 19 residues.

The CDR3 region is CAIRALDRGLGYTF. Written as DNA, the CDR3 is TGTGCCATCAGGGCCCTAGACAGGGGGCTTGGCTACACCTTC. The chain joins TRBV10-3 to TRBJ1-2, with TRBD1 matching 10 bases. Looked up from germline, CDR1 is ENHRY and CDR2 is SYGVKD. The CDR3 totals 14 residues. Trimming cost V 6 bases and J 7 bases; bases outside gene matches: 8.

The V call is TRBV6-6, the J call TRBJ1-2; possibly TRBD1 for D (5 bases). CDR3 length equals 16 residues. The V and J ends lost 6 bases and 4 bases respectively, with 21 bases between them. Germline CDR1 and CDR2: MNHNY and SVGAGI (reference sequence). The CDR3 protein is CASSSRLRGIGYGYTF. The CDR3, as DNA: TGTGCCAGCAGCTCACGCTTGAGGGGAATTGGCTATGGCTACACCTTC.

The chain uses TRBV19 and TRBJ1-2, with 7 bases identical to TRBD1. The CDR3 length is 12 residues. J lost 6 bases, V lost 7 bases, and 5 bases had no gene match. Looked up from germline, CDR1 is LNHDA and CDR2 is SQIVND (reference sequence). CDR3 nucleotide sequence: TGTGCCAGTAAGACAGGGTTCAATGGCTACACCTTC. Protein sequence: CASKTGFNGYTF.

The chain carries TRBV5-1 and TRBJ2-2; D uncertain. Per germline, CDR1 SGHRS and CDR2 YFSETQ. The length of the CDR3 is 14 residues. V was cut by 0 bases and J by 0 bases, with 3 bases left in between. CDR3 in DNA: TGCGCCAGCAGCTTGGAGTCGAACACCGGGGAGCTGTTTTTT. Residues: CASSLESNTGELFF.

This chain uses TRBV19 with TRBJ2-7; TRBD1 agrees at 9 bases. The CDR3 contains 16 residues. V trimming: 3 bases; J trimming: 3 bases; junction bases outside the gene matches: 9. Germline CDR1 and CDR2: LNHDA and SQIVND (reference sequence). The CDR3 nucleotides read TGTGCCAGTAGTATCTCCTGGACAGGGGTACGCTACGAGCAGTACTTC. Protein product: CASSISWTGVRYEQYF.

V gene TRBV19 combines with J gene TRBJ2-2, with D uncertain. Germline CDR1 and CDR2: LNHDA and SQIVND (reference sequence). Trimming removed 5 bases at V and 1 base at J, with 5 bases between. The length of the CDR3 is 13 residues. CDR3 sequence: CASSVLNTGELFF. CDR3 sequence (DNA): TGTGCCAGTAGTGTTTTGAACACCGGGGAGCTGTTTTTT.

This clone turned up a few times. The V call is TRBV4-2, the J call TRBJ1-6, with D unclear. CDR3 length: 15 residues. Trimming cost V 0 bases and J 7 bases, with 10 bases left between them. Germline CDR1 reads LGHNA; CDR2 reads YNFKEQ. The DNA for the CDR3 is TGTGCCAGCAGCCAAGATGGGTCCCAAAATTCACCCCTCCACTTT. This gives the protein CASSQDGSQNSPLHF.

V and J are TRBV29-1 and TRBJ2-6; TRBD1 matches at 7 bases. Germline V lookup: CDR1 SQVTM, CDR2 ANQGSEA. V trimming: 6 bases; J trimming: 2 bases; junction bases outside the gene matches: 16. The length of the CDR3 is 18 residues. Written as DNA, the CDR3 is TGCAGCGTAGAAATAAATGACAGGGAAGTCCCTGGGGCCAACGTCCTGACTTTC. Translated: CSVEINDREVPGANVLTF.